The source of this T cell receptor beta chain is a study of blood T cell repertoires in COVID-19 (TCRdb year 2020). About the study as a whole: Samples from collaborators originated in the United States, Italy and Spain and spanned both the acute and convalescent phases of COVID-19. Nearly every sample came with metadata listing a de-identified subject ID, COVID-19 status, age in years and sex. Where HLA class I and class II types were available, the types were taken from metadata supplied by the sample provider, not from assay-based typing. The repertoires were released in a freely available public database meant as a resource for research on the immune response to SARS-CoV-2. The material from the prospective study consisted of cDNA or gDNA derived from T cells, B-cell-depleted T cells, or PBMCs. The samples were drawn from two sources: the first 160 participants of the ongoing ImmuneRACE study, and approximately 1,300 subjects contributed by 6 global collaborators. Deeply sampled blood TCRbeta repertoires from subjects exposed to, actively infected with, or recovered from COVID-19 were included in the dataset. General findings and caveats noted by the study authors: The quantity of clinical and demographic metadata differed by source and by participant and was supplied without curation.

The germline V gene encodes CDR1 SGHNT and CDR2 YYREEE (reference sequence). Trimming takes 4 bases off V and 0 bases off J; junction bases not matched to a gene: 10. From its cysteine to its phenylalanine, the CDR3 spans 17 amino acids. The DNA shown is the 51-base CDR3, in frame from base 1. Samples from volunteer blood donors who had recovered from COVID-19 were contributed by a second Seattle source. The collaborating institutions used their own protocols to collect whole blood in K2EDTA tubes. For TCRbeta analysis, collaborator samples were shipped as frozen whole blood, as isolated PBMCs, or as DNA extracted from either sample type. Many counts were recorded for this clone. Its binding antigen is unknown. There are no base qualities to consult, and no much larger clone falls within one base. The immunoSEQ Assay, a bias-controlled multiplex PCR, was used to amplify TCRbeta CDR3 regions from genomic DNA. On the authors' methods: Nucleated cell counts per sample were estimated from amplification of reference gene primers within the assay. To quantify the absolute abundance of each unique TCRbeta CDR3 rearrangement, sequence reads were collapsed and filtered. Productive Simpson clonality was computed per sample as the square root of Simpson's diversity index over productive rearrangements. TCRdb obtained this table from immuneACCESS and retained in-frame rearrangements with V and J assigned. These tables miss some clones; where compared with another copy, unresolved V genes account for less than half of the shortfall, and the remainder is unexplained. The V and J calls and the clone size are those of that table, but D and trimming were determined from the DNA. The sample data list 310,000 or so clones, and roughly 90% of these were observed just once. In total, the top ten clones hold 6.4% of the sample.

Input material: peripheral blood. This TCR came from a man between 18 and 35 years old who had recovered from COVID-19. This chain joins TRBV5-4 to TRBJ2-4; a stretch of 7 junction bases matches TRBD1. The CDR3 loop reads CASSEIGTDLAKNIQYF. The nucleotide sequence is TGTGCCAGCAGCGAAATAGGGACAGACCTAGCCAAAAACATTCAGTACTTC.